A single sample gave rise to the 27 T cell receptor beta chains below, sequenced in a study of identical twins. TCRdb itself ran the 5' RACE reads through MiXCR, one entry per CDR3 protein. Of around 250,000 distinct CDR3 sequences in the sample, approximately 7% are singletons; the top ten hold roughly 3.9%. A further study also used this sample, focusing on yellow fever vaccine responses in identical twins.

Sequencing was performed on memory (CD45RO+) T cells sorted from blood. Every receptor here comes from a woman between 18 and 30 years old in good health.

This clonotype turned up a few times. The chain combines TRBV11-3 with TRBJ2-2, with a weak D call TRBD1 (5 bases). The CDR3 contains 14 residues. Trimming cost V 6 bases and J 2 bases, with 10 bases left between them. Germline V gene sequence: CDR1 SGHNT, CDR2 YENEEA. The CDR3 region is CASRPDINTGELFF. CDR3 coding DNA: TGTGCCAGCAGACCGGACATAAACACCGGGGAGCTGTTTTTT.

V usage is TRBV28 and J usage is TRBJ1-4; a weak D match, TRBD1 (5 bases). Trimming removed 5 bases at V and 0 bases at J, with 10 bases between. CDR3 length: 15 amino acids. Per the germline V gene, CDR1 is MDHEN and CDR2 is SYDVKM. Here the CDR3 reads CASSDVGATNEKLFF. The CDR3 DNA reads as TGTGCCAGCAGTGACGTGGGGGCAACTAATGAAAAACTGTTTTTT.

This clonotype was found many times. This sequence joins TRBV5-1 and TRBJ2-2; 8 bases match TRBD2. This CDR3 contains 19 residues. Germline V gene lookup returns CDR1 SGHRS and CDR2 YFSETQ. V shed 4 bases, J shed 0 bases, and the junction held 14 bases outside the gene matches. CDR3 bases: TGCGCCAGCAGCCCCCTCGGGGGGGTCCAAAACGCGAACACCGGGGAGCTGTTTTTT. This sequence encodes CASSPLGGVQNANTGELFF.

The chain is built from TRBV2 and TRBJ2-1, with 10 bases fitting TRBD1. The V and J ends lost 6 bases and 3 bases, in that order; junction bases with no gene match: 5. Germline lookup yields CDR1 SNHLY and CDR2 FYNNEI. The CDR3 sequence is 15 residues long. The CDR3 protein is CASRPGTGDYNEQFF. For the CDR3, the DNA is TGTGCCAGCAGACCCGGGACAGGGGACTACAATGAGCAGTTCTTC.

The chain uses TRBV7-2 and TRBJ2-7; 9 bases map to TRBD2. This CDR3 is 15 amino acids long. V gave up 2 bases and J gave up 3 bases; unmatched junction bases: 5. The germline gives CDR1 SGHTA, CDR2 FQGNSA. As DNA, the CDR3 is TGTGCCAGCAGCTTATTGGGGACTAGCCTCTACGAGCAGTACTTC. Translated, it gives CASSLLGTSLYEQYF.

This clonotype was recorded many times. This chain links TRBV12-3 or TRBV12-4 with TRBJ2-1; 7 bases fit TRBD2. The CDR3 is 14 residues long. V lost 7 bases and J lost 7; bases outside the gene matches: 10. CDR3 protein: CASTMWEGRNEQFF. The DNA of the CDR3 is TGTGCCAGCACAATGTGGGAGGGCCGTAATGAGCAGTTCTTC.

The sample holds many counts of this clonotype. The junction does not match germline at one end; this may be a read error. V usage is TRBV12-3 or TRBV12-4 and J usage is TRBJ1-4, with TRBD1 identical over 10 bases. CDR3 length: 13 residues. CDR3 sequence: CASSIGQGVEIVF. The CDR3 region has the DNA TGTGCCAGCAGTATCGGACAGGGGGTGGAAATAGTTTTT.

This clonotype came up many times. This rearrangement joins TRBV4-1 to TRBJ2-1; 7 bases match TRBD2. The trim removed 5 bases at V and 0 bases at J, leaving 7 bases unmatched. The CDR3 is made up of 16 amino acids. Germline V CDR1 and CDR2: MGHRA, YSYEKL. CDR3 loop: CASSTLGRSSYNEQFF. The CDR3 DNA reads TGCGCCAGCAGCACCCTCGGGAGGAGCTCCTACAATGAGCAGTTCTTC.

This clonotype was counted only a few times. This chain joins TRBV20-1 and TRBJ2-1, with D unclear. CDR3 size: 14 residues. V lost 6 bases and J 2 bases, leaving 14 bases between the germline ends. Germline-derived CDR1 and CDR2 are DFQATT and SNEGSKA (reference sequence). The chain's CDR3 is CSASPRAPYNEQFF. The DNA for the CDR3 is TGCAGTGCATCGCCCCGCGCGCCCTACAATGAGCAGTTCTTC.

This clonotype was detected ten times or more. The chain uses TRBV29-1 and TRBJ2-2, with D unresolved. The V end lost 2 bases, the J end lost 5 bases, and 9 bases lay between the germline ends. Germline values: CDR1 SQVTM, CDR2 ANQGSEA. CDR3 length: 13 residues. CDR3 bases: TGCAGCGTTGAACCCACCAAGACCGGGGAGCTGTTTTTT. Translated: CSVEPTKTGELFF.

This clonotype was found a few times. CDR3 sequence: CASSALSGTEYTYYGYTF. For the CDR3, the DNA is TGTGCCAGCAGCGCACTATCCGGGACCGAGTATACCTACTATGGCTACACCTTC. V and J are TRBV11-1 and TRBJ1-2; TRBD1 might be the D (5 bases). The CDR3 is made up of 18 amino acids. The V end lost 5 bases, the J end lost 3 bases, and 25 bases lay between the germline ends. Germline loops: CDR1 SGHAT, CDR2 FQDESV (reference sequence).

The J gene is TRBJ2-3, the V gene TRBV7-2; 14 positions match TRBD2. This CDR3 is built from 15 residues. J lost 6 bases, V lost 6 bases, and 5 bases had no gene match. Germline V lookup: CDR1 SGHTA, CDR2 FQGNSA. As DNA, the CDR3 is TGTGCCAGCAGAGCCGGGACTAGCGGGAGTGATACGCAGTATTTT. Translated, it gives CASRAGTSGSDTQYF.

This clonotype was observed a handful of times. CDR3 sequence (DNA): TGTGCCAGCAGCGCGAGGAGGGCCTCGGTGGAAGCTTTCTTT. Its translation is CASSARRASVEAFF. The rearrangement joins TRBV7-6 to TRBJ1-1, with unresolved D. The germline V gene encodes CDR1 SGHVS and CDR2 FNYEAQ. The ends were cut back, 5 bases at V and 8 bases at J, with 18 bases in the middle. The CDR3 totals 14 residues.

The chain couples TRBV7-6 to TRBJ2-2; D possibly corresponds to TRBD1 (5 bases). Trimming shortened V by 5 bases and J by 3 bases, and 13 bases separated the two germline ends. Germline loops: CDR1 SGHVS, CDR2 FNYEAQ. The CDR3 covers 15 residues. The CDR3 nucleotides read TGTGCCAGCAGCATAGAGGACACCCACACCGGGGAGCTGTTTTTT. This translates into CASSIEDTHTGELFF.

This chain connects TRBV7-7 to TRBJ2-3, with D perhaps matching TRBD1 or TRBD2 (6 bases each). Trimming took 2 bases from V and 5 from J, leaving 11 bases between them. CDR1 SSHAT and CDR2 FNYEAQ come from the germline V gene (reference sequence). The CDR3 has 14 amino acids. The CDR3 nucleotides read TGTGCCAGCAGCTTATCCGGGGGCGGAGATACGCAGTATTTT. Translation: CASSLSGGGDTQYF.

J is TRBJ2-1 and V is TRBV6-1; D remains ambiguous. The CDR3 is 14 residues long. The germline gives CDR1 MNHNS, CDR2 SASEGT. V lost 4 bases to trimming and J lost 5 bases, with 12 bases between them. The CDR3 loop is CASSVLQDNNEQFF. CDR3 nucleotides: TGTGCCAGCAGTGTATTACAAGATAACAATGAGCAGTTCTTC.

This clonotype showed up many times. V usage is TRBV3-1 and J usage is TRBJ2-2; 8 bases are a match to TRBD1. Germline-derived CDR1 and CDR2 are LGHDT and YNNKEL (reference sequence). V was clipped by 4 bases and J by 6 bases; unmatched bases: 4. The CDR3 covers 14 residues. In DNA, the CDR3 is TGTGCCAGCAGCCCAGGGGGCTCGGCCGGGGAGCTGTTTTTT. Translating it yields CASSPGGSAGELFF.

This chain joins TRBV18 and TRBJ2-7; D is ambiguous. The CDR3 extends over 15 amino acids. V was pared by 2 bases and J by 0 bases, with 11 bases between. Looked up from germline, CDR1 is KGHSH and CDR2 is LQKENI. The CDR3 region has the DNA TGTGCCAGCTCACCATCCGGTCCTAGCTCCTACGAGCAGTACTTC. This gives the protein CASSPSGPSSYEQYF.

This clonotype was observed at least ten times. V usage is TRBV5-1 and J usage is TRBJ1-3; 7 positions match TRBD1. This CDR3 is 14 amino acids long. V lost 3 bases to trimming and J lost 2 bases; unmatched junction nucleotides: 2. Germline CDR1 SGHRS, CDR2 YFSETQ. CDR3 bases: TGCGCCAGCAGCTGGGACAGTGCTGGAAACACCATATATTTT. Its protein is CASSWDSAGNTIYF.

This clonotype has just a few counts. The chain has TRBV28 and TRBJ2-3, with D perhaps being TRBD1 or TRBD2 (5 bases each). The CDR3 length is 13 residues. Trimming removed 3 bases from V and 4 bases from J, with 8 bases in between. Germline CDR1 is MDHEN and CDR2 is SYDVKM. The CDR3 region is CASSFRDADTQYF. In nucleotides, the CDR3 is TGTGCCAGCAGTTTCCGGGACGCAGATACGCAGTATTTT.

This clonotype was recorded at least ten times. V usage is TRBV2 and J usage is TRBJ2-1; TRBD1 is a possible D gene (6 bases). The CDR3 is made up of 15 amino acids. V was shortened by 3 bases and J by 0 bases, with 9 bases between the two germline ends. CDR1 and CDR2 from the germline V gene are SNHLY and FYNNEI. The CDR3: CASSEGTFSYNEQFF. The CDR3 bases are TGTGCCAGCAGTGAGGGGACATTCTCCTACAATGAGCAGTTCTTC.

The DNA for the CDR3 is TGCAGCGCTAAGACAGGGGGCAATGAGCAGTTCTTC. Its translation: CSAKTGGNEQFF. V is TRBV29-1 and J is TRBJ2-1, with TRBD1 identical over 9 bases. CDR3 length: 12 amino acids. J gave up 6 bases and V 7 bases, and 4 bases lay outside the gene matches. The germline V gene encodes CDR1 SQVTM and CDR2 ANQGSEA.

This clonotype turned up a few times. The genes are TRBV20-1 and TRBJ1-2; D is unresolved. CDR3 size: 11 residues. V was clipped by 6 bases and J by 9 bases, with 14 bases between them. Germline values: CDR1 DFQATT, CDR2 SNEGSKA (reference sequence). The chain's CDR3 is CSASRLESYTF. In nucleotides, the CDR3 is TGCAGTGCCTCACGCCTTGAAAGCTACACCTTC.

Ten or more counts support this clonotype. The chain combines TRBV14 with TRBJ2-1; D is possibly TRBD2 (6 bases). V was trimmed by 3 bases and J by 4 bases, leaving 7 bases between them. The CDR3 loop spans 13 amino acids. Germline CDR1 and CDR2: SGHDN and FVKESK. The CDR3 sequence is CASSQGLYNEQFF. CDR3 DNA: TGTGCCAGCAGCCAGGGACTTTACAATGAGCAGTTCTTC.

This clonotype was detected a few times. The chain recombines TRBV28 with TRBJ2-1; TRBD2 is a possible D gene (5 bases). The CDR3 has 13 residues. Between the trimmed V and J ends, which lost 3 bases and 4 bases, there was a span of 7 bases. Germline V gene sequence: CDR1 MDHEN, CDR2 SYDVKM. CDR3: CASSFSGYNEQFF. The CDR3 coding sequence is TGTGCCAGCAGTTTCAGCGGTTACAATGAGCAGTTCTTC.

This clonotype has more than one count but fewer than ten. V and J are TRBV3-2 and TRBJ2-5; the table calls TRBD2, which could not be checked here. TRBV3-2 corresponds to a pseudogene. This CDR3 is 18 amino acids long. CDR3 region: CASSQGWELAGDQETQYF. The DNA of the CDR3 is TGTGCCAGCAGCCAAGGCTGGGAGCTAGCGGGGGACCAAGAGACCCAGTACTTC.

This clonotype has only a few counts. V usage is TRBV5-1 and J usage is TRBJ2-7; TRBD2 agrees at 8 bases. The CDR3 is 14 residues long. CDR1 is SGHRS, CDR2 YFSETQ, per germline. Trimming cost V 2 bases and J 2 bases; bases outside gene matches: 3. CDR3 protein: CASSFSGVAYEQYF. Written as DNA, the CDR3 is TGCGCCAGCAGCTTTAGCGGGGTAGCCTACGAGCAGTACTTC.